Only a few counts were recorded for the clone carrying this TCR beta chain. What it recognizes is unknown. The entry originates in a study of identical twins. Study findings and constraints: Twin-shared out-of-frame alpha sequences were enriched for low generation probability. Abundant beta clonotypes from cord blood bore fewer insertions; memory repertoires lacked this pattern.

Trimming shortened V by 0 bases and J by 5 bases, and 13 bases separated the two germline ends. From germline, CDR1 is MNHEY and CDR2 SMNVEV (reference sequence). The CDR3 length is 15 residues. All of the donors were Caucasians in good health. Unique molecular identifiers were present on the cDNA, and a universal primer site came from template switching. TCRdb used MiXCR to reprocess the 5' RACE reads, holding one entry per CDR3 protein. The sample lists 690,000 or so distinct CDR3 sequences; 8.6% were seen once. These data also featured in a second study, about yellow fever vaccine responses in identical twins.

The source material was PBMCs. This TCR came from a woman in her late teens or twenties in good health. The V call is TRBV27, the J call TRBJ2-5; maybe TRBD2 (6 bases). The CDR3 region is CASSLSEGNGETQYF. The CDR3, as DNA: TGTGCCAGCAGTTTATCGGAGGGCAATGGGGAGACCCAGTACTTC.